A selection of T cell receptor beta chains follows, all from one sample in a study of cytomegalovirus exposure and HLA in healthy donors. Sequencing was performed with immunoSEQ multiplex PCR; in TCRdb, only in-frame clones are kept and a portion is missing. The sample contains some 150,000 clones, 60% to 85% of which appear only once. Specimen: PBMCs. The receptor source for this set is a female donor in good health and CMV-seropositive. The CDR3 runs from the conserved cysteine through the conserved F or W. D genes are given only for firm matches. Part of the rows lack a size; the others show once, few, many or a class for expanded clones.

cdr3_aa	cdr3_nt	clone_size	d_call	v_call	j_call
CASSATEIRAFF	TGTGCCAGCAGCGCGACAGAGATTCGAGCTTTCTTT	-	-	TRBV11-2	TRBJ1-1
CASSPGLNTEAFF	TGTGCCAGCTCCCCGGGTCTGAACACTGAAGCTTTCTTT	-	-	TRBV18	TRBJ1-1
CASSQDPGLGYTF	TGTGCCAGCAGCCAAGATCCAGGCCTCGGCTACACCTTC	-	-	TRBV4-2	TRBJ1-2
CASSLEGPTEGYTF	TGTGCCAGCAGTTTGGAGGGGCCGACGGAAGGCTACACCTTC	few	-	TRBV28	TRBJ1-2
CASSLPGTGPTDTQYF	TGCGCCAGCAGCCTCCCCGGGACAGGACCCACAGATACGCAGTATTTT	-	TRBD1	TRBV23-1	TRBJ2-3
CASSQDHLAGVEQYF	TGTGCCAGCAGCCAAGACCACCTAGCGGGAGTAGAGCAGTACTTC	-	TRBD2	TRBV14	TRBJ2-7
CASSPGLAGVETQYF	TGTGCCAGCTCACCGGGACTAGCGGGGGTGGAGACCCAGTACTTC	-	TRBD2	TRBV18	TRBJ2-5
CASSLVRDTGDTEAFF	TGTGCCAGCAGCTTAGTCCGGGACACCGGAGACACTGAAGCTTTCTTT	-	-	TRBV7-9	TRBJ1-1
CASRTNAGPSHIF	TGTGCCAGCAGAACCAATGCGGGCCCGTCGCACATCTTC	-	-	TRBV28	TRBJ2-7
CSVRAGGVEKLFF	TGCAGCGTGAGAGCGGGGGGGGTTGAAAAACTGTTTTTT	-	-	TRBV29-1	TRBJ1-4
CASSVVGGYGGELFF	TGTGCCAGCAGTGTGGTGGGGGGGTATGGCGGGGAGCTGTTTTTT	-	TRBD2	TRBV6-1	TRBJ2-2
CASSERRNPGNTIYF	TGTGCCAGCAGTGAGAGGCGAAATCCCGGAAACACCATATATTTT	few	-	TRBV2	TRBJ1-3
CASSSYREMGSEQYF	TGTGCCAGCAGCTCGTACAGGGAGATGGGTTCCGAGCAGTACTTC	few	-	TRBV7-2	TRBJ2-7
CAISEDNNQPQHF	TGTGCCATCAGTGAGGACAACAATCAGCCCCAGCATTTT	once	-	TRBV10-3	TRBJ1-5
CASSPGLSTDTQYF	TGTGCCAGCAGCCCGGGACTATCCACAGATACGCAGTATTTT	-	TRBD2	TRBV4-2	TRBJ2-3
CASSESGQGISQPQHF	TGTGCCAGCAGTGAATCGGGGCAGGGGATAAGTCAGCCCCAGCATTTT	-	-	TRBV2	TRBJ1-5
CASSLQVSSGNTIYF	TGTGCCAGCAGCTTACAGGTTAGCTCTGGAAACACCATATATTTT	-	-	TRBV5-5	TRBJ1-3
CASTHPDSSYNEQFF	TGTGCCAGCACCCATCCGGACAGCTCCTACAATGAGCAGTTCTTC	-	-	TRBV28	TRBJ2-1
CASSGQVRANQPQHF	TGTGCCAGCAGTGGACAGGTTAGGGCTAATCAGCCCCAGCATTTT	-	TRBD1	TRBV28	TRBJ1-5
CASSEGNSRGRIAEAFF	TGTGCCAGCAGTGAAGGGAACTCCAGGGGGCGCATCGCTGAAGCTTTCTTT	-	TRBD1	TRBV2	TRBJ1-1
CASSKGGVGELFF	TGTGCCAGTAGTAAAGGGGGGGTCGGGGAGCTGTTTTTT	-	-	TRBV19	TRBJ2-2
CASRLSGGAGEKLFF	TGTGCCAGCAGACTTTCGGGGGGGGCGGGGGAAAAACTGTTTTTT	-	-	TRBV6-6	TRBJ1-4
CAWSVLGNTIYF	TGTGCCTGGAGTGTACTGGGAAACACCATATATTTT	-	-	TRBV30	TRBJ1-3
CASSLAPGQGNTEAFF	TGTGCCAGCAGCTTAGCCCCGGGACAGGGGAACACTGAAGCTTTCTTT	-	TRBD1	TRBV7-3	TRBJ1-1
CASSPGQGGGYEQYF	TGTGCCAGCTCACCCGGACAGGGAGGAGGCTACGAGCAGTACTTC	-	TRBD1	TRBV18	TRBJ2-7
CASSHLGQGAENIQYF	TGCGCCAGCAGCCATCTGGGACAGGGGGCTGAAAACATTCAGTACTTC	-	TRBD1	TRBV5-1	TRBJ2-4
CSVEASGSQDTQYF	TGCAGCGTTGAAGCCAGCGGGAGCCAAGATACGCAGTATTTT	-	TRBD2	TRBV29-1	TRBJ2-3
CASSTQSLDGTALRADTQYF	TGTGCCAGTAGTACCCAGTCACTTGACGGGACAGCGCTACGGGCAGATACGCAGTATTTT	-	TRBD1	TRBV19	TRBJ2-3
CASSLSGQGNYGYTF	TGTGCCAGCAGCTTGTCAGGACAGGGGAACTATGGCTACACCTTC	-	TRBD1	TRBV5-8	TRBJ1-2
CSVDSASGGNEQFF	TGCAGCGTTGATTCGGCTAGCGGGGGTAATGAGCAGTTCTTC	-	TRBD2	TRBV29-1	TRBJ2-1
CASNEGGGTDTQYF	TGTGCCAGCAACGAGGGGGGGGGCACAGATACGCAGTATTTT	few	-	TRBV25-1	TRBJ2-3
CASSLPGKSYEQYF	TGCGCCAGCAGCTTACCAGGGAAATCCTACGAGCAGTACTTC	few	-	TRBV5-1	TRBJ2-7
CASSLAGGSYEQYF	TGTGCCAGCAGCTTAGCAGGGGGCTCCTACGAGCAGTACTTC	-	-	TRBV7-2	TRBJ2-7
CASVAGGSNSYNEQFF	TGTGCCAGCGTGGCGGGGGGCAGCAACTCCTACAATGAGCAGTTCTTC	once	TRBD2	TRBV28	TRBJ2-1
CASSSAGTGVEKLFF	TGTGCCAGCAGCTCAGCCGGGACAGGGGTTGAAAAACTGTTTTTT	once	TRBD1	TRBV5-4	TRBJ1-4
CASSSGSGTQYF	TGTGCCAGCAGCTCCGGGAGCGGAACGCAGTATTTT	-	-	TRBV7-3	TRBJ2-3
CASSAQMTSGGISTDTQYF	TGTGCCAGCAGCGCTCAAATGACTAGCGGGGGCATTAGCACAGATACGCAGTATTTT	-	TRBD2	TRBV9	TRBJ2-3
CASSYSNTAMNTEAFF	TGTGCCAGCAGTTACTCGAATACCGCGATGAACACTGAAGCTTTCTTT	-	-	TRBV6-5	TRBJ1-1
CASSYSSNTEAFF	TGTGCCAGCAGTTACTCCTCGAACACTGAAGCTTTCTTT	-	-	TRBV6-6	TRBJ1-1
CASSEFVGTGGYTF	TGTGCCAGCAGTGAATTTGTGGGGACAGGTGGCTACACCTTC	-	TRBD1	TRBV6-1	TRBJ1-2
CASSSSVGPDTQYF	TGTGCCAGCAGCTCATCTGTTGGGCCAGATACGCAGTATTTT	-	-	TRBV13	TRBJ2-3
CASSGGGTDTQYF	TGTGCCAGCAGCGGGGGGGGCACAGATACGCAGTATTTT	-	-	TRBV9	TRBJ2-3
CASSPGTSLSYEQYF	TGTGCCAGCAGCCCCGGGACTAGTTTATCCTACGAGCAGTACTTC	-	TRBD2	TRBV5-4	TRBJ2-7
CASSSDGNRAYEQYF	TGTGCCAGCAGCTCGGACGGGAACAGGGCCTACGAGCAGTACTTC	-	-	TRBV5-4	TRBJ2-7
CASSLLPGRESNQPQHF	TGTGCCAGCAGCCTACTTCCGGGGAGGGAAAGCAATCAGCCCCAGCATTTT	-	-	TRBV5-5	TRBJ1-5
CAIKPFQSDEQFF	TGTGCCATCAAACCGTTTCAGAGCGATGAGCAGTTCTTC	-	-	TRBV10-3	TRBJ2-1
CASSYGLGTGELFF	TGTGCCAGCAGCTACGGGTTGGGCACCGGGGAGCTGTTTTTT	-	-	TRBV11-3	TRBJ2-2
CASSYGLRRTF	TGTGCCAGCAGTTATGGATTGCGCCGGACTTTC	-	-	TRBV6-5	TRBJ1-2
CASSPGFGYGYTF	TGTGCCAGCAGCCCAGGGTTCGGCTATGGCTACACCTTC	-	-	TRBV7-3	TRBJ1-2
CASSHTTGGNTIYF	TGTGCCAGCAGTCACACTACAGGGGGAAACACCATATATTTT	-	-	TRBV6-1	TRBJ1-3
CASRPRGRTYEQYF	TGTGCCAGCAGACCCAGAGGAAGGACCTACGAGCAGTACTTC	once	-	TRBV28	TRBJ2-7
CASSSSATGGVDYGYTF	TGTGCCAGCAGTTCAAGCGCTACAGGGGGAGTAGACTATGGCTACACCTTC	few	TRBD1	TRBV28	TRBJ1-2
CASSVRGQETQYF	TGTGCCAGCAGCGTACGGGGCCAAGAGACCCAGTACTTC	-	-	TRBV9	TRBJ2-5
CAISESGQGAGEQYF	TGTGCCATCAGTGAGTCGGGACAGGGGGCGGGAGAGCAGTACTTC	-	TRBD1	TRBV10-3	TRBJ2-7
CASSYPTGEGRTEAFF	TGTGCCAGCAGTTACCCAACCGGTGAGGGTCGCACTGAAGCTTTCTTT	-	-	TRBV6-6	TRBJ1-1